This TCR beta chain was sequenced for a study of T cells after yellow fever vaccination (dated by TCRdb to the late 2010s). With respect to the entire study: Memory subsets (EM, EMRA, CM and Tscm) were sorted on a BD FACS Aria III using CD3, CD45RA, CCR7 and CD95 staining. Two healthy male donors, one aged 18 to 30 and one aged 30 to 40 years, were included in the cohort. Bulk PBMC replicates and cell subsets were isolated from blood drawn at multiple timepoints before and after both primary and secondary immunization. Memory subsets were sorted on days 0, 15 and 45 and at 18 months after primary vaccination, and on days 0, 15 and 45 after the 30-year booster. The SMART-Seq v4 Ultra Low Input RNA kit was used to prepare libraries from fractions with low cell numbers. To track T-cell clones before and after primary and booster YFV17D yellow fever vaccination, bulk TCR alpha and beta repertoires were sequenced longitudinally. Results and caveats for the whole study, not just this receptor: In the sorted memory subsets on day 0, nearly all vaccine-responding clonotypes were below the level of detection. Compared with the primary T-cell response, the secondary T-cell response was faster but weaker, reaching its peak on day 5 rather than on day 15. Because only two donors were included in the study, the extent to which the findings can be generalized is limited. A small fraction of clonotypes showed up in both the CD4 and CD8 compartments, probably as a result of convergent recombination. Because abundant contaminating clonotypes from the bulk population could be contained in FACS-sorted repertoires, computational filtering was required. After the booster, most clones that had expanded after primary vaccination were detected again (roughly 95% of CD4 and more than 80% of CD8), suggesting broad maintenance of memory.

Via the germline V gene, CDR1 is SGHTA and CDR2 FQGNSA. V and J are truncated by 5 bases and 0 bases respectively, leaving an intervening sequence of 10 bases. The CDR3 covers 14 residues, taking in both the cysteine and the phenylalanine. Here the CDR3 DNA is all that survives: 42 bases in frame from base 1. Per the publication, the treatment or condition label means: live attenuated yellow fever vaccine strain. PBMCs were isolated from peripheral blood using a standard Ficoll-Paque protocol. For sorted memory subsets, RNA extraction was done with the RNeasy Micro Kit. This clonotype has at least ten counts. No much larger clone is present one base from it, and per-base qualities are unavailable. TCR cDNA was synthesized by 5'RACE template switching, which introduced a universal primer site and unique molecular identifiers. Priming of cDNA synthesis was performed from both the TCR alpha and TCR beta constant segments. Two PCR steps were used to amplify libraries, with sample barcodes and sequencing adapters being added in the second step. Sequencing of libraries was done on Illumina HiSeq 2500 (2x100 bp) or NovaSeq (2x150 bp). Processing in the source paper ran as follows. Demultiplexing of reads and collapsing into UMI consensus sequences were performed with MIGEC, and V(D)J alignment was carried out with MiXCR. Vaccine-responding clonotypes were defined with edgeR using replicate PBMC samples, requiring FDR below 0.01 and a log2 fold change above 5 up to day 15. CD4 or CD8 identity was assigned to each bulk clonotype according to whether the clonotype was present at higher abundance in the sequenced CD4 repertoire or the sequenced CD8 repertoire. To estimate how each clone was distributed across memory phenotypes, clonotype frequencies in memory subsets were weighted by FACS-sorted cell numbers. The public reads were reprocessed in TCRdb via fastp at Q25 and MiXCR, keeping in-frame beta chains. Records with the same CDR3 protein are collapsed into one entry carrying the most frequent genes and DNA. These V and J calls are TCRdb output, not the study's own analysis. Here the sample has approximately 27,000 distinct CDR3 sequences; 5% to 6% occur a single time. The ten largest clonotypes hold about 12% of the sample.

Here the sequenced sample was PBMCs, either bulk or a sorted T-cell subset (CD4+, CD8+, memory, or dextramer-sorted; not recorded which), taken 15 days after the yellow fever booster vaccination. This receptor chain uses TRBV7-2 and TRBJ1-1, with the D gene not clear enough to name. This TCR came from a man aged 25-45 years who received the YFV17D yellow fever vaccine. The sequenced DNA is TGTGCCAGCAGCGTCGCAGACCTGAACACTGAAGCTTTCTTT. The encoded protein is CASSVADLNTEAFF.